These 20 T cell receptor beta chains originate from one sample sequenced in a study of blood T cell repertoires in COVID-19. This table comes from immunoSEQ multiplex PCR, and its TCRdb copy is limited to in-frame clones, with some not included. The repertoire holds 170,000 or so clones, with roughly 90% as singletons. Sequenced sample: PBMCs or T cells enriched from blood (not recorded which). The receptors here all came from a woman aged 45-65 years who had recovered from COVID-19.

A single count supports this clone. The rearrangement joins TRBV5-1 to TRBJ1-1; 11 nucleotides line up with TRBD1. The germline V gene encodes CDR1 SGHRS and CDR2 YFSETQ. J lost 12 bases, V lost 4 bases, and 11 bases had no gene match. This CDR3 is built from 14 residues. CDR3 loop: CASSGTGTGGQTFF. DNA of the CDR3: TGCGCCAGCAGCGGTACCGGGACAGGGGGTCAAACTTTCTTT.

The J gene is TRBJ1-5, the V gene TRBV9; TRBD1 agrees at 10 bases. The CDR3 extends over 16 amino acids. Trimming cost V 4 bases and J 1 base; bases outside gene matches: 5. The V gene's germline CDR1 is SGDLS and CDR2 YYNGEE. CDR3 sequence: CASSSGQGGSNQPQHF. Written as DNA, the CDR3 is TGTGCCAGCAGCTCAGGACAGGGGGGAAGCAATCAGCCCCAGCATTTT.

This rearrangement joins TRBV5-1 to TRBJ2-1; TRBD2 matches 14 bases. Germline-derived CDR1 and CDR2 are SGHRS and YFSETQ. Unmatched junction bases numbered 9, after V lost 5 bases and J lost 2 bases. The CDR3 contains 18 residues. The CDR3 DNA reads TGCGCCAGCAGTAAGGGACTAGCGGGGGCCCGGGCCTACAATGAGCAGTTCTTC. Its translation is CASSKGLAGARAYNEQFF.

The chain uses TRBV12-3 or TRBV12-4 and TRBJ2-7, with D possibly TRBD1 on 6 matching bases. This CDR3 region has 13 residues. Trimming cost V 6 bases and J 0 bases, with 9 bases left between them. The CDR3 spells CASSSGVSYEQYF. The CDR3 coding sequence is TGTGCCAGCAGCTCAGGGGTCTCCTACGAGCAGTACTTC.

The chain links TRBV4-3 to TRBJ1-1, with 8 nucleotides matching TRBD1. The CDR3 totals 17 residues. The germline V gene has CDR1 LGHNA and CDR2 YSLEER. Trimming at V came to 4 bases and at J to 2 bases, leaving 12 bases not matched to a gene. CDR3 DNA: TGCGCCAGCAGCCGAGGGACAGGCCCCCCCATTAACACTGAAGCTTTCTTT. It translates to CASSRGTGPPINTEAFF.

The CDR3 protein is CASRRQGSNTGELFF. The DNA of the CDR3 is TGTGCCAGCAGACGACAGGGTTCGAACACCGGGGAGCTGTTTTTT. The chain has TRBV11-3 and TRBJ2-2, with 7 bases matching TRBD1. Germline loops: CDR1 SGHNT, CDR2 YENEEA. This CDR3 region has 15 residues. The V and J ends lost 6 bases and 0 bases, in that order; junction bases with no gene match: 4.

The chain employs TRBV7-9 and TRBJ1-1, with D perhaps matching TRBD1 (5 bases). The V end was cut by 0 bases, the J end by 5 bases, with 10 bases between. CDR3 size: 14 residues. CDR1 is SEHNR and CDR2 is FQNEAQ in the germline V gene (reference sequence). The CDR3, as DNA: TGTGCCAGCAGCTTAGCAGGGGAAAGAACTGAAGCTTTCTTT. Protein: CASSLAGERTEAFF.

The chain links TRBV18 to TRBJ2-5; D possibly corresponds to TRBD2 (6 bases). Germline assignment: CDR1 KGHSH and CDR2 LQKENI. Trimming pared 4 bases from V and 1 base from J, leaving 10 bases between. The CDR3 extends over 14 amino acids. The CDR3 nucleotides read TGTGCCAGCTCACAGTCCGGGGGCCAAGAGACCCAGTACTTC. It specifies CASSQSGGQETQYF.

The chain has TRBV30 and TRBJ1-1; possibly TRBD1 for D (6 bases). Between the trimmed V and J ends, which lost 3 bases and 3 bases, there was a span of 8 bases. CDR1 GTSNPN and CDR2 SVGIG come from the germline V gene (reference sequence). This CDR3 is 12 amino acids long. CDR3 in DNA: TGTGCCTGGAGGGGACATTACACTGAAGCTTTCTTT. Its translation is CAWRGHYTEAFF.

This clone was picked up a small number of times. The chain joins TRBV19 to TRBJ1-6; a weak D match, TRBD1 (6 bases). Trimming took off 5 bases at V and 2 bases at J, with 7 bases between the two ends. The CDR3 is 14 amino acids. CDR1 is LNHDA, CDR2 SQIVND, per germline (reference sequence). The CDR3 protein is CASSGQTYNSPLHF. The CDR3 DNA sequence: TGTGCCAGTAGTGGACAGACCTATAATTCACCCCTCCACTTT.

This clone was recorded once. The chain couples TRBV6-1 to TRBJ1-1; a possible D gene is TRBD1 (6 bases). V gave up 1 base and J gave up 4 bases, with 7 bases separating them. CDR1 is MNHNS, CDR2 SASEGT, per germline. This CDR3 spans 13 amino acids. The CDR3 DNA reads as TGTGCCAGCAGTGAAGTGACAGGCACTGAAGCTTTCTTT. Translating gives CASSEVTGTEAFF.

This rearrangement joins TRBV19 to TRBJ2-5; the match to TRBD2 covers 11 bases. Trimming removed 5 bases from V and 4 bases from J; junction bases left unmatched: 3. The CDR3 spans 14 residues. In germline, CDR1 is LNHDA, CDR2 SQIVND (reference sequence). The CDR3 loop reads CASSLTSGGETQYF. CDR3 sequence (DNA): TGTGCCAGTAGTCTCACTAGCGGGGGAGAGACCCAGTACTTC.

The V gene is TRBV7-8, the J gene TRBJ1-2; a weak D match, TRBD1 (6 bases). V shed 0 bases and J shed 3 bases, with 11 bases lying between them. Per germline, CDR1 SGHVS and CDR2 FQNEAQ. The CDR3 length is 15 residues. CDR3: CASSLAMGAHYGYTF. The CDR3, as DNA: TGTGCCAGCAGCTTAGCAATGGGGGCGCACTATGGCTACACCTTC.

V gene TRBV7-8 combines with J gene TRBJ2-7; 7 bases are a match to TRBD1. From germline, CDR1 is SGHVS and CDR2 FQNEAQ. The CDR3 runs 16 residues. Losses at the gene ends were 4 bases for V and 2 bases for J; bases not matched to a gene: 11. In DNA form, the CDR3 reads TGTGCCAGCAGCTCAGGTAGACGCCAGGGGGCCTACGAGCAGTACTTC. The encoded protein is CASSSGRRQGAYEQYF.

This sequence joins TRBV11-3 and TRBJ2-3, with D maybe TRBD2 (5 bases). V was clipped by 5 bases and J by 7 bases, with 10 bases between them. Germline V gene data show CDR1 as SGHNT and CDR2 as YENEEA. The CDR3 sequence is 12 residues long. CDR3 sequence: CASSRGSNTQYF. DNA for the CDR3: TGTGCCAGCAGCCGGGGTTCGAATACGCAGTATTTT.

The chain combines TRBV5-1 with TRBJ2-3; TRBD1 might be the D (6 bases). The germline V and J ends were trimmed by 0 bases and 3 bases, with 8 bases remaining between them. The CDR3 loop spans 14 amino acids. The V gene's germline CDR1 is SGHRS and CDR2 YFSETQ. The CDR3 here is CASSLDRETDTQYF. Written as DNA, the CDR3 is TGCGCCAGCAGCTTGGACAGGGAAACAGATACGCAGTATTTT.

This clone has just a few counts. The chain carries TRBV27 and TRBJ1-5; weak D call: TRBD1 (5 bases). CDR3 length: 15 amino acids. Germline loops: CDR1 MNHEY, CDR2 SMNVEV (reference sequence). With 1 base removed from V and 3 bases from J, the gap between germline ends came to 10 bases. The CDR3 loop reads CASSLFPGDNQPQHF. In DNA form, the CDR3 reads TGTGCCAGCAGTTTATTTCCGGGGGACAATCAGCCCCAGCATTTT.

The V call is TRBV7-2, the J call TRBJ2-5; TRBD2 aligns across 9 bases. V lost 5 bases, J lost 5 bases, and 6 bases stayed unmatched. Germline assignment: CDR1 SGHTA and CDR2 FQGNSA. CDR3 length equals 14 residues. The CDR3 nucleotides are TGTGCCAGCAGCCGCGGGGGGGCCGGGGAGACCCAGTACTTC. This sequence encodes CASSRGGAGETQYF.

V gene TRBV19 combines with J gene TRBJ2-2, with 14 bases that match TRBD2. This CDR3 has 16 amino acids. V was pared by 11 bases and J by 6 bases, with 11 bases of the junction left unmatched. The germline V gene encodes CDR1 LNHDA and CDR2 SQIVND (reference sequence). CDR3 residues: CAAQRLAGGLAGELFF. In DNA, the CDR3 is TGTGCCGCCCAGAGACTAGCGGGGGGGCTTGCCGGGGAGCTGTTTTTT.

The V and J genes are TRBV3-1 (or the pseudogene TRBV3-2) and TRBJ2-2, with a weak D call TRBD1 (5 bases). Trimming cost V 1 base and J 11 bases, with 11 bases left between them. Germline V gives CDR1 LGHDT, CDR2 YNNKEL (reference sequence). This CDR3 has 13 residues. The CDR3 sequence: CASSQGRTRELFF. In nucleotides, the CDR3 is TGTGCCAGCAGCCAAGGGCGGACACGTGAGCTGTTTTTT.